One sample yielded the 16 T cell receptor delta chains listed below, sequenced in a study of Vδ1+ human thymocytes. Their antigens are not known. Extracted RNA was reverse transcribed into cDNA. CDR3 amplicons came from multiplex PCR with pooled V-gene forward and constant-region reverse primers. TCRdb re-identified clones in the multiplex PCR reads via CATT. The sample records 70,000 to 90,000 delta-chain clones, around 32% being singletons. Overall study findings and caveats: In the thymus, TRG and TRD repertoires looked highly polyclonal with Gaussian CDR3 lengths.

The sequenced sample was Vdelta1+ gamma-delta thymocytes from the thymus. Subset denoted: FACS-sorted CD3+ TCRalphabeta- TCRVdelta1+ TCRVdelta2- thymocytes. These TCRs come from a boy under three years old who had congenital heart surgery.

This clone is a singleton in its sample. The J gene is TRDJ1, the V gene TRDV1; 7 bases match TRDD3. The J segment lost 3 bases and the V segment lost 3 bases, leaving 10 bases of the junction unmatched. The CDR3 spans 16 residues. CDR1 and CDR2 from the germline V gene are TSWWSYY and QGS. For the CDR3, the DNA is TGTGCTCTTGGGGACCATGTGGGGATAAACGCCGATAAACTCATCTTT. Translation: CALGDHVGINADKLIF.

This clone has just a few counts. The V gene is TRDV1, the J gene TRDJ1; TRDD3 matches 7 bases. Per the germline V gene, CDR1 is TSWWSYY and CDR2 is QGS. J was trimmed by 0 bases and V by 2 bases; bases with no gene match: 18. The CDR3 consists of 20 residues. CDR3 sequence: CALGEGSLRGIFRYTDKLIF. In DNA, the CDR3 is TGTGCTCTTGGGGAAGGGTCCCTACGGGGGATTTTCCGGTACACCGATAAACTCATCTTT.

This clone appeared a few times. The chain employs TRDV2 and TRDJ1; 9 bases match TRDD3. V shed 6 bases and J 0 bases; nucleotides not matched to a gene: 7. Germline CDR1 reads GEAIGNYY; CDR2 reads EKD. The CDR3 totals 15 residues. The CDR3 nucleotides are TGTGCCTGTTATGGGGGATATCTTTACACCGATAAACTCATCTTT. It codes for CACYGGYLYTDKLIF.

The V gene is TRDV3, the J gene TRDJ1; TRDD3 matches at 10 bases. V lost 1 base to trimming and J lost 0 bases; unmatched junction nucleotides: 11. Germline V gene sequence: CDR1 TVYSNPD, CDR2 GDNSRS (reference sequence). The CDR3 length is 17 residues. The CDR3, as DNA: TGTGCCTTTAATTACTGGGGGATTCCGTACTACACCGATAAACTCATCTTT. This gives the protein CAFNYWGIPYYTDKLIF.

This chain uses TRDV1 with TRDJ1; 12 bases match TRDD3. CDR3 length: 22 residues. Germline V gene data show CDR1 as TSWWSYY and CDR2 as QGS. V was clipped by 5 bases and J by 0 bases; unmatched bases: 22. The CDR3 DNA is TGTGCTCTTGGGAACCTTTTTTCGTACTGGGGGATACCCTTAACTCACACCGATAAACTCATCTTT. It translates to CALGNLFSYWGIPLTHTDKLIF.

The chain recombines TRDV1 with TRDJ1; 10 nucleotides match TRDD3. The CDR3 extends over 23 amino acids. V was clipped by 0 bases and J by 1 base; unmatched bases: 23. Germline V gene sequence: CDR1 TSWWSYY, CDR2 QGS. The CDR3 loop reads CALGELTYHLLGDPLWGTDKLIF. The CDR3 nucleotides read TGTGCTCTTGGGGAACTTACCTACCATTTACTGGGGGATCCGTTATGGGGCACCGATAAACTCATCTTT.

This chain connects TRDV1 to TRDJ1, with D perhaps matching TRDD3 (5 bases). The ends were cut back, 2 bases at V and 0 bases at J, with 10 bases in the middle. The CDR3 contains 15 residues. Germline CDR1 is TSWWSYY and CDR2 is QGS. The CDR3 loop reads CALGEAGSYTDKLIF. CDR3 DNA sequence: TGTGCTCTTGGGGAAGCTGGGTCGTACACCGATAAACTCATCTTT.

This clone came up a few times. V usage is TRDV1 and J usage is TRDJ1, with 11 positions matching TRDD3. Germline loops: CDR1 TSWWSYY, CDR2 QGS. This CDR3 has 18 amino acids. The trim removed 2 bases at V and 4 bases at J, leaving 12 bases unmatched. Here the CDR3 DNA reads TGTGCTCTTGGGGAAGATGGTTGGGGGATACGCTTTGGCGATAAACTCATCTTT. This encodes CALGEDGWGIRFGDKLIF.

This clone was counted only a few times. The rearrangement links TRDV1 to TRDJ1; 10 positions agree with TRDD3. J gave up 0 bases and V 4 bases, and 23 bases lay outside the gene matches. CDR1 is TSWWSYY, CDR2 QGS, per germline. CDR3 size: 22 residues. The CDR3 bases are TGTGCTCTTGGGGGATTCCGGAGCCCGGGGGATACGCTGCCCCCCTACACCGATAAACTCATCTTT. It translates to CALGGFRSPGDTLPPYTDKLIF.

The J gene is TRDJ1, the V gene TRDV1; tentatively, D is TRDD3 (6 bases). Germline lookup yields CDR1 TSWWSYY and CDR2 QGS. This CDR3 comprises 23 residues. V was pared by 2 bases and J by 0 bases, with 34 bases between. Here the CDR3 reads CALGEGYSECTGTTDPYTDKLIF. The CDR3 region has the DNA TGTGCTCTTGGGGAAGGTTACTCCGAATGTACTGGGACGACGGACCCGTACACCGATAAACTCATCTTT.

J is TRDJ1 and V is TRDV1; maybe TRDD3 (5 bases). The germline CDR1 and CDR2 sequences are TSWWSYY and QGS. The CDR3 loop spans 18 amino acids. V shed 2 bases and J shed 1 base, with 20 bases lying between them. DNA of the CDR3: TGTGCTCTTGGGGAATGGGGCTGTGGGATCCCGCCCACCGATAAACTCATCTTT. The encoded protein is CALGEWGCGIPPTDKLIF.

The table lists this clone with a few counts. V gene TRDV1 combines with J gene TRDJ1; 9 nucleotides match TRDD2. The CDR3 consists of 21 residues. Trimming took 5 bases from V and 0 from J; bases not matched to a gene: 22. Germline CDR1 is TSWWSYY and CDR2 is QGS. In nucleotides, the CDR3 is TGTGCTCTTGGGAAACAGCGGCCTTCCTACGAATGGGGACCGTACACCGATAAACTCATCTTT. Translation gives CALGKQRPSYEWGPYTDKLIF.

This clone has more than one count but fewer than ten. The V call is TRDV1, the J call TRDJ1; 11 nucleotides match TRDD3. Germline CDR1 and CDR2: TSWWSYY and QGS. Trimming removed 2 bases from V and 0 bases from J; junction bases left unmatched: 17. The CDR3 totals 21 residues. The CDR3 reads CALGEWWEMGDTRPYTDKLIF. The CDR3 nucleotides read TGTGCTCTTGGGGAATGGTGGGAGATGGGGGATACGCGACCGTACACCGATAAACTCATCTTT.

This clone has a handful of counts. The V call is TRDV1, the J call TRDJ1; 7 bases match TRDD2. From germline, CDR1 is TSWWSYY and CDR2 QGS. The CDR3 length is 17 residues. The trim removed 0 bases at V and 2 bases at J, leaving 9 bases unmatched. The CDR3 loop reads CALGELVPFLPTDKLIF. In nucleotides, the CDR3 is TGTGCTCTTGGGGAACTAGTCCCTTTCCTTCCTACCGATAAACTCATCTTT.

Comment on this clone: Germline is not matched at one junction end, which may reflect a read error. The chain recombines TRDV1 with TRDJ1; TRDD3 matches 11 bases. Germline values: CDR1 TSWWSYY, CDR2 QGS. The CDR3 is made up of 19 amino acids. CDR3 in amino acids: CALGVHPPWGIHYTDELIF. As DNA, the CDR3 is TGTGCTCTTGGGGTTCACCCACCCTGGGGGATACATTACACCGATGAACTCATCTTT.

In its sample, this clone was seen many times. V is TRDV2 and J is TRDJ1; D not resolved. Germline CDR1 is GEAIGNYY and CDR2 is EKD. The CDR3 has 14 amino acids. Trimming cost V 0 bases and J 1 base, with 8 bases left between them. The CDR3 bases are TGTGCCTGTGACACCGGTGTCTCCACCGATAAACTCATCTTT. Translating gives CACDTGVSTDKLIF.